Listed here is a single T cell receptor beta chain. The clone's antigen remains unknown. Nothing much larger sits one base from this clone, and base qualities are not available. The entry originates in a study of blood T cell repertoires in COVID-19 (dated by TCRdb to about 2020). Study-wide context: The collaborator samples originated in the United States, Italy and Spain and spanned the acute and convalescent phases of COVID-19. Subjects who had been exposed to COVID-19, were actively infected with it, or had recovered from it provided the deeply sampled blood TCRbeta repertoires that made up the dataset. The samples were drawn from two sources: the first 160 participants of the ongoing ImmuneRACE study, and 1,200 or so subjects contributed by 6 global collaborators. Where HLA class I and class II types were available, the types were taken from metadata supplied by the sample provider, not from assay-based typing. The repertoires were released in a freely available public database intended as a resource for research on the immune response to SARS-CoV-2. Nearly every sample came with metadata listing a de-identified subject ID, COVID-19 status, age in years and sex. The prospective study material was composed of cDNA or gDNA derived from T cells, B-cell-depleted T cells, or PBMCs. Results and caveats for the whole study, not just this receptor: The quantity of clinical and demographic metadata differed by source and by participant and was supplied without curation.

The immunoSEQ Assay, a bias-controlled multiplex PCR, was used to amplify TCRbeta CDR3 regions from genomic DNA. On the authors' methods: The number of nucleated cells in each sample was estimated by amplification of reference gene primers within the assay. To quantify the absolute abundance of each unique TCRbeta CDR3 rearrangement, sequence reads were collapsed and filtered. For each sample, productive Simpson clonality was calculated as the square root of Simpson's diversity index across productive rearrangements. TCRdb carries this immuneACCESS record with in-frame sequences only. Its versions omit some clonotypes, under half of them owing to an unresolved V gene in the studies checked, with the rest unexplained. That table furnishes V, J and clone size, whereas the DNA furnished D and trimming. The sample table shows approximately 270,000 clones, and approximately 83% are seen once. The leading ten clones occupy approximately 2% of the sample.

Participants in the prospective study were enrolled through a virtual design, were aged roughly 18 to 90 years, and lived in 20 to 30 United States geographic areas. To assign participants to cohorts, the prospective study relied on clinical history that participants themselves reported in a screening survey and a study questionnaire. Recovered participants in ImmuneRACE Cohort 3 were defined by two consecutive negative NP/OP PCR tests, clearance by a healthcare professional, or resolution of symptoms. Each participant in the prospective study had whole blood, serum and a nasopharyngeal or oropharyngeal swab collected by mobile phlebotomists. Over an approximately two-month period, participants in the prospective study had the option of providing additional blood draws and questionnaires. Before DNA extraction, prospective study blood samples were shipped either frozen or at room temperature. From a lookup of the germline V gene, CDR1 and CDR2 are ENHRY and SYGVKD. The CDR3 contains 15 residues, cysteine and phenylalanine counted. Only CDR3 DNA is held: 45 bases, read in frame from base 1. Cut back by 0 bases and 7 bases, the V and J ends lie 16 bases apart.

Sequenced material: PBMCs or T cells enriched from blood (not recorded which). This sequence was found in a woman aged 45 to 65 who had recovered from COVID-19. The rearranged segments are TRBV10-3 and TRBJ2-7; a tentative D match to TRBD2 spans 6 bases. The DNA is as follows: TGTGCCATCAGTGAGTCGGCAGGAGGGTCTGGGGAGCAGTACTTC. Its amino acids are CAISESAGGSGEQYF.